This T cell receptor beta chain was recovered during a study of PD-L1 blockade in urothelial cancer (dated by TCRdb to the late 2010s). Regarding the study in general: All patients started therapy around 2014 and received atezolizumab 1,200 mg intravenously every 3 weeks. About 85% of the roughly 30 patients were males with bladder-origin urothelial cancer, and 18 of 29 reported a prior smoking history. An ECOG performance status of 0 or 1 was recorded for the patients, and 0 to 3 prior chemotherapy regimens had been received by the patients. Blood samples were analyzed 3 weeks after the start of treatment (second dose) and 6 weeks after the start of treatment. Blood samples yielded a median of around 140,000 T cells and more than 80,000 unique TCRs, with median clonality 0.080. The study, an exploratory multi-omic analysis, examined somatic, immune and clinical correlates of response to PD-L1 blockade with atezolizumab in urothelial cancer. Pretreatment tumor samples and matched peripheral blood, collected serially before and after atezolizumab treatment, underwent TCR sequencing. Durable clinical benefit was defined as progression-free survival longer than 6 months, and TCR features were also tested against progression-free and overall survival. In the same patients, whole exome sequencing and RNA sequencing of pretreatment tumors were performed in addition to TCR sequencing. Durable clinical benefit was achieved by nine patients and was not achieved by 20 patients. Pretreatment blood TCR-seq was available for twenty-nine patients, at least one posttreatment blood collection was obtained for some 24 patients, and tumor TCR-seq was available for some 24 patients. The research as a whole found: Among patients with durable benefit, tumor-associated TCR clones showed greater expansion in peripheral blood 3 weeks after treatment started (n ≈ 23, p = 0.022). Because of the small sample size (n ≈ 30) and the many exploratory analyses performed, the results are intended to be regarded as hypothesis-generating. Improved progression-free and overall survival was associated with having pretreatment peripheral blood TCR clonality below the median.

The CDR3 sequence holds 14 residues, the cysteine and phenylalanine included. The only DNA kept is the CDR3, 42 bases in frame from the first base. V gives up 6 bases and J gives up 0 bases, and the segment between their germline ends measures 14 bases. CDR1 is given as SQVTM and CDR2 as ANQGSEA, both from the germline V gene. This sample's time point label indicates: pretreatment peripheral blood. The cohort comprised around 31 patients with locally advanced or metastatic urothelial carcinoma treated at Memorial Sloan Kettering on a trial protocol. Peripheral blood mononuclear cells were collected pretreatment and during treatment, with between 1 and 8 total time points per patient. The Qiagen DNeasy Blood extraction kit was used to purify genomic DNA from total PBMCs and tumor samples. PBMCs were collected pretreatment and during treatment, and were isolated and stored as previously described. To estimate absolute template abundance from read counts, synthetic TCR analog templates were spiked into each PCR. Using the immunoSEQ assay, TCRbeta CDR3 regions were amplified from genomic DNA with bias-controlled V and J gene primers. Sequencing of rearranged TCRbeta segments was performed at approximately 20X coverage. On the study's bioinformatics: Sequencing errors were corrected by clustering, and CDR3s were annotated against IMGT so that V, D and J genes could be assigned. Downstream analyses used only productive TCRbeta rearrangements and left out out-of-frame or stop-codon sequences. To compute clonality, Shannon entropy was normalized by the log of the number of unique productive sequences and then subtracted from one. Fisher's exact test with Benjamini-Hochberg correction, at a threshold of adjusted p below 0.01, was used to find clones that differed between time points or between blood and tumor. TCRdb carries this immuneACCESS record with in-frame sequences only. Its versions omit some clonotypes, under half of them owing to an unresolved V gene in the studies checked, with the rest unexplained. Clone size and V and J calls were adopted from that table, with D and trimming inferred from the DNA. Recorded for this sample are roughly 95,000 clones; around 90% of them occurred a single time. In total, the top ten clones hold roughly 2% of the sample.

In regard to this clone: What this receptor recognizes is not known. No base quality values were provided; no much bigger clone lies one nucleotide off.

The sequence was obtained from a man aged 60 to 75 with urothelial cancer. This chain is built from TRBV29-1 and TRBJ1-2; confidence is insufficient to name the D gene. Here the sequenced sample was PBMCs, taken around atezolizumab (anti-PD-L1) treatment. DNA sequence: TGCAGCGTGCGGGGTGGCGGAACTAACTATGGCTACACCTTC. This translates into CSVRGGGTNYGYTF.